This TCR beta chain was obtained from a study of Ad26.COV2.S vaccination and SARS-CoV-2 variants. Broader study findings: It was reported that spike-specific CD8+ and CD4+ T cell responses were substantially broad after vaccination.

Only in-frame clones appear in the TCRdb table, and some are missing; sequencing was by immunoSEQ multiplex PCR. Of around 420,000 clones listed, 88% were seen once; the top ten hold approximately 4%. The sample holds a few counts of this clone. Its target is not known. This CDR3 comprises 16 residues. Looked up from germline, CDR1 is LGHNA and CDR2 is YNFKEQ. The V and J ends lost 1 base and 7 bases, in that order; junction bases with no gene match: 11. The treatment here: 15 to 20 received Ad26.COV2.S at low or high dose, single or two shots; roughly five received placebo; per-sample allocation not given. Samples analyzed were those drawn on day 63 after the first vaccine or placebo injection. Vaccination used an Ad26 vector expressing Wuhan-strain SARS-CoV-2 spike.

The TCR was taken from a person between 18 and 65 years old who received the Ad26.COV2.S COVID-19 vaccine or a placebo. The sequencing here drew on peripheral blood, taken in a trial of Ad26.COV2.S vaccine versus placebo. The chain joins TRBV4-2 to TRBJ2-5; 8 nucleotides agree with TRBD2. CDR3 coding DNA: TGTGCCAGCAGCCAAGCCCCTCCCGGGGGGGTTGGGACCCAGTACTTC. This gives the protein CASSQAPPGGVGTQYF.